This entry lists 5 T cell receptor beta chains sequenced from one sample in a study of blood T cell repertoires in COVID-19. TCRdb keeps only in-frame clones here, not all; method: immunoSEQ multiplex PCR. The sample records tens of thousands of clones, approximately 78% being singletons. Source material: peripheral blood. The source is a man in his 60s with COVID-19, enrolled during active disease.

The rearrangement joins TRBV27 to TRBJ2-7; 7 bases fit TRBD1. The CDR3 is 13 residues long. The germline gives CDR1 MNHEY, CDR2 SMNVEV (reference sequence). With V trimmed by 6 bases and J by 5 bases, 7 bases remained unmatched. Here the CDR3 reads CASRAQGVHEQYF. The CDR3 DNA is TGTGCCAGCAGAGCGCAGGGGGTACACGAGCAGTACTTC.

The CDR3 here is CAWWGGRANEQFF. CDR3 DNA sequence: TGTGCCTGGTGGGGCGGGAGGGCTAATGAGCAGTTCTTC. The rearrangement uses TRBV30 and TRBJ2-1; TRBD2 matches at 9 bases. Germline CDR1 GTSNPN, CDR2 SVGIG (reference sequence). J gave up 7 bases and V 5 bases, and 6 bases lay outside the gene matches. The CDR3 extends over 13 amino acids.

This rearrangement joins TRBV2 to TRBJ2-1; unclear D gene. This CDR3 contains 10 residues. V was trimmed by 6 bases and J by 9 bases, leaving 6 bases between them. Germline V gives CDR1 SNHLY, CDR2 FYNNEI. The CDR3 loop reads CASSLSEQFF. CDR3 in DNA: TGTGCCAGCAGCCTCAGTGAGCAGTTCTTC. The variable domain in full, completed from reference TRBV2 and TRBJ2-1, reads EPEVTQTPSHQVTQMGQEVILRCVPISNHLYFYWYRQILGQKVEFLVSFYNNEISEKSEIFDDQFSVERPDGSNFTLKIRSTKLEDSAMYFCASSLSEQFFGPGTRLTVL.

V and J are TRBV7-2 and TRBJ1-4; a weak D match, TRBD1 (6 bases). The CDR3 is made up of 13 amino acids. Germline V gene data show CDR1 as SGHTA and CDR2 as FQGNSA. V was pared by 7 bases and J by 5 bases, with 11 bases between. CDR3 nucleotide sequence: TGTGCCAGCACTGGACAGCCGAATGAAAAACTGTTTTTT. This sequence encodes CASTGQPNEKLFF.

Here the CDR3 reads CASSIGTGGNQPQHF. The DNA of the CDR3 is TGTGCCAGCAGTATAGGGACAGGAGGTAATCAGCCCCAGCATTTT. The gene calls are TRBV5-6 and TRBJ1-5; 8 bases are shared with TRBD1. The germline V gene has CDR1 SGHDT and CDR2 YYEEEE. This CDR3 is built from 15 residues. Trimming at V came to 5 bases and at J to 4 bases, leaving 8 bases not matched to a gene. Full variable domain (remainder filled in from reference TRBV5-6 and TRBJ1-5): DAGVTQSPTHLIKTRGQQVTLRCSPKSGHDTVSWYQQALGQGPQFIFQYYEEEERQRGNFPDRFSGHQFPNYSSELNVNALLLGDSALYLCASSIGTGGNQPQHFGDGTRLSIL.